The 6 T cell receptor beta chains below were found in one sample sequenced in a study of blood T cell repertoires in COVID-19. Profiled with immunoSEQ multiplex PCR; TCRdb holds only in-frame clones, not every one. The sample contains 390,000 or so clones, around nine tenths of which appear only once. Specimen: PBMCs or T cells enriched from blood (not recorded which). These receptors all stem from a woman aged 45 to 65 who had recovered from COVID-19.

The chain recombines TRBV19 with TRBJ1-1; D is perhaps TRBD1 (5 bases). V was pared by 1 base and J by 0 bases, with 12 bases between. This CDR3 region has 16 residues. Germline V gene sequence: CDR1 LNHDA, CDR2 SQIVND (reference sequence). CDR3 sequence (DNA): TGTGCCAGTAGTATAGCGGGGGACTGGATGAACACTGAAGCTTTCTTT. This encodes CASSIAGDWMNTEAFF. The variable domain in full, completed from reference TRBV19 and TRBJ1-1, reads DGGITQSPKYLFRKEGQNVTLSCEQNLNHDAMYWYRQDPGQGLRLIYYSQIVNDFQKGDIAEGYSVSREKKESFPLTVTSAQKNPTAFYLCASSIAGDWMNTEAFFGQGTRLTVV.

The chain couples TRBV7-9 to TRBJ2-5, with 7 positions matching TRBD1. The CDR3 extends over 15 amino acids. The germline CDR1 and CDR2 sequences are SEHNR and FQNEAQ (reference sequence). V was pared by 7 bases and J by 3 bases, with 11 bases of the junction left unmatched. CDR3 in amino acids: CASNPRTGYKETQYF. DNA of the CDR3: TGTGCCAGCAACCCGCGGACAGGATACAAAGAGACCCAGTACTTC.

This clone appeared a few times. The rearrangement links TRBV3-1 (or the pseudogene TRBV3-2) to TRBJ1-6; D is undetermined. V gave up 2 bases and J gave up 11 bases, with 7 bases separating them. Looked up from germline, CDR1 is LGHDT and CDR2 is YNNKEL (reference sequence). CDR3 length: 12 residues. CDR3 DNA sequence: TGTGCCAGCAGCCAATCATCCCCACCCCTCCACTTT. This encodes CASSQSSPPLHF.

The rearrangement links TRBV7-3 to TRBJ1-1; unclear D gene. The V and J ends lost 1 base and 0 bases respectively, with 6 bases between them. In germline, CDR1 is SGHTA, CDR2 FQGTGA. The CDR3 spans 14 residues. The CDR3 protein is CASSLSALNTEAFF. The DNA for the CDR3 is TGTGCCAGCAGCTTAAGTGCGTTGAACACTGAAGCTTTCTTT.

The chain is built from TRBV13 and TRBJ1-2; maybe TRBD1 (5 bases). CDR1 is PRHDT, CDR2 FYEKMQ, per germline (reference sequence). The V end was cut by 5 bases, the J end by 3 bases, with 13 bases between. The CDR3 consists of 14 residues. CDR3 nucleotides: TGTGCCAGCAGCAGGGACTTATTCGACTATGGCTACACCTTC. This encodes CASSRDLFDYGYTF.

The V gene is TRBV5-4, the J gene TRBJ1-2; D remains ambiguous. The CDR3 spans 13 residues. The ends were cut back, 0 bases at V and 1 base at J, with 4 bases in the middle. CDR1 is SGHNT, CDR2 YYREEE, per germline (reference sequence). CDR3 bases: TGTGCCAGCAGCTTGGACAGTAACTATGGCTACACCTTC. Its translation: CASSLDSNYGYTF.